Below, 9 T cell receptor beta chains from the same sample are listed, as sequenced in a study of response to subunit inactivated influenza vaccine. TCRdb re-derived calls from the RT-PCR reads in MiXCR, one entry per CDR3 protein. The sample contains hundreds of thousands of distinct CDR3 sequences, approximately 15% of which appear only once. The specimen comprised PBMCs from blood, sampled 14 to 15 days before vaccination. The receptor set was obtained from a man aged 50-59 years who received an inactivated influenza vaccine.

This clonotype came up a few times. The chain carries TRBV4-2 and TRBJ2-7; D may be TRBD1 (5 bases). The CDR3 is made up of 14 amino acids. The germline V and J ends were trimmed by 6 bases and 4 bases, with 16 bases remaining between them. Looked up from germline, CDR1 is LGHNA and CDR2 is YNFKEQ. The CDR3 DNA reads as TGTGCCAGCAGGGCAGAGTTACAGGATTACGAGCAGTACTTC. It codes for CASRAELQDYEQYF.

This clonotype has only a few counts. The chain recombines TRBV2 with TRBJ2-1, with 8 bases lining up with TRBD1. With V trimmed by 3 bases and J by 3 bases, 4 bases remained unmatched. This CDR3 is 15 amino acids long. Germline CDR1 reads SNHLY; CDR2 reads FYNNEI. Here the CDR3 DNA reads TGTGCCAGCAGTGATCAGACAGGGGTCTACAATGAGCAGTTCTTC. Translated, it gives CASSDQTGVYNEQFF.

The chain joins TRBV20-1 to TRBJ1-2; D unclear. The length of the CDR3 is 13 residues. In germline, CDR1 is DFQATT, CDR2 SNEGSKA (reference sequence). Trimming removed 6 bases from V and 3 bases from J, with 14 bases in between. CDR3 amino acids: CSAERGDDYGYTF. The DNA for the CDR3 is TGCAGTGCCGAGCGTGGAGACGACTATGGCTACACCTTC.

The sample holds a few counts of this clonotype. The chain links TRBV5-1 to TRBJ1-6; D possibly corresponds to TRBD1 (6 bases). V lost 1 base, J lost 10 bases, and 12 bases lay in between. The germline CDR1 and CDR2 sequences are SGHRS and YFSETQ. The length of the CDR3 is 14 residues. CDR3 residues: CASSLRQGRSPLHF. DNA for the CDR3: TGCGCCAGCAGCTTGAGGCAGGGGAGGTCACCCCTCCACTTT.

This clonotype came up many times. The chain is built from TRBV19 and TRBJ2-1, with 8 bases aligning to TRBD2. J was trimmed by 6 bases and V by 1 base; bases with no gene match: 2. In germline, CDR1 is LNHDA, CDR2 SQIVND (reference sequence). CDR3 size: 14 residues. The CDR3 sequence: CASSIGTSPNEQFF. Written as DNA, the CDR3 is TGTGCCAGTAGTATAGGGACTAGCCCCAATGAGCAGTTCTTC.

The genes are TRBV12-5 and TRBJ2-1; D is perhaps TRBD2 (6 bases). V lost 3 bases and J lost 9, with 15 bases in between. The CDR3 is made up of 14 amino acids. Germline values: CDR1 LGHNT, CDR2 FRNRAP. The CDR3 protein is CASGLAGSGGEQFF. The CDR3 DNA sequence: TGTGCTAGTGGTTTAGCGGGTTCTGGTGGTGAGCAGTTCTTC.

At least ten counts were recorded for this clonotype. The V call is TRBV6-1, the J call TRBJ2-3; D may be TRBD1 (7 bases). The CDR3 consists of 15 residues. With 6 bases removed from V and 0 bases from J, the gap between germline ends came to 13 bases. Germline V gene data show CDR1 as MNHNS and CDR2 as SASEGT. The DNA for the CDR3 is TGTGCCAGCAGCCGCGGGACAGCTAGCACAGATACGCAGTATTTT. The encoded protein is CASSRGTASTDTQYF.

For the CDR3, the DNA is TGTGCCAGCAGTGAGAGGGGGGTGAACACTGAAGCTTTCTTT. This gives the protein CASSERGVNTEAFF. The J gene is TRBJ1-1, the V gene TRBV25-1, with D tentatively TRBD1 (6 bases). CDR1 MGHDK and CDR2 SYGVNS come from the germline V gene. V was pared by 3 bases and J by 0 bases, with 8 bases between. CDR3 length equals 14 residues.

V gene TRBV7-2 combines with J gene TRBJ2-5, with TRBD2 matching over 9 bases. There are 16 residues in the CDR3. Germline CDR1 and CDR2: SGHTA and FQGNSA. J was trimmed by 5 bases and V by 1 base; bases with no gene match: 8. CDR3 nucleotide sequence: TGTGCCAGCAGCTTAGGTGCGATAGCGGGAGTTGAGACCCAGTACTTC. Translating it yields CASSLGAIAGVETQYF.